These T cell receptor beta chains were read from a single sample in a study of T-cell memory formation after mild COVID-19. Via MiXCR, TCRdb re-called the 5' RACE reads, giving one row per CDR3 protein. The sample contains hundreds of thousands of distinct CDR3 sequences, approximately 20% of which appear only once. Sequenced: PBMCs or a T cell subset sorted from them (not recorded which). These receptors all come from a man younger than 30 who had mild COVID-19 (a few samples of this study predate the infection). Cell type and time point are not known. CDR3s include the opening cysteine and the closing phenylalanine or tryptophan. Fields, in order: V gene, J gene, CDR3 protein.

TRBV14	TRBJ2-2	CASQGAWTGELFF
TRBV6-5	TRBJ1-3	CASSYGRINSGNTIYF
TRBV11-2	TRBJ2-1	CASSHRSGSYNEQFF
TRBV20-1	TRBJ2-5	CSASPPLGETQYF
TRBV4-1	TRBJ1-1	CASSQVPNTEAFF
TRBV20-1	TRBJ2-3	CSHSGTSGGTDTQYF
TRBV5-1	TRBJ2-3	CASSLGTSGGTSTDTQYF
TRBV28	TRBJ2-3	CASSLAKNTQYF
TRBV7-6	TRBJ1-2	CASSTRAGNGYTF
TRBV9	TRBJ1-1	CASSGGGLAMNTEAFF
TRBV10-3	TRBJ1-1	CAISESRDTEAFF
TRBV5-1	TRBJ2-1	CASSLVQGKNEQFF
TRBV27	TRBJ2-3	CAPPVSMGVSTDTQYF
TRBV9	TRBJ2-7	CASSGTGIHEQYF
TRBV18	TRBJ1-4	CASSYDGGGNEKLFF
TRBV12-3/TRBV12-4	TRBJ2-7	CASSFGIVWADGNYEQYF
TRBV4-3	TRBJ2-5	CASSRQVGETQYF
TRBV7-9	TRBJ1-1	CASSLGDRDHPRAFF
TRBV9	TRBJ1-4	CASSPLGGQGNEKLFF
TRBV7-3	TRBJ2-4	CASSLAGTDIQYF
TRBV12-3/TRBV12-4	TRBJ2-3	CASNSHSSTDTQYF
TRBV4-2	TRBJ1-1	CASSPPPGQVEAFF
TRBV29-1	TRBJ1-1	CSGRQGGAEAFF
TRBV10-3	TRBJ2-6	CAITKGTVYSGANVLTF
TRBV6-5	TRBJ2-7	CASSYGLGAYEQYF
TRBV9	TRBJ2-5	CASSAGGGLIGETQYF
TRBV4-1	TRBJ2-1	CASSGQAGYNEQFF
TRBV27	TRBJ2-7	CASSRSLGTAYEQYF
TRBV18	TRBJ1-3	CASSPGEGNTIYF
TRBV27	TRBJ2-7	CASSLLGRGHEEQYF
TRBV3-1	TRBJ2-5	CASSPQGGETQYF
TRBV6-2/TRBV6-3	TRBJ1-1	CASNYGGPYTEAFF
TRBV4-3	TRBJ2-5	CASSQAGTGPETQYF
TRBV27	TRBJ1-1	CASRPETGTGEAFF
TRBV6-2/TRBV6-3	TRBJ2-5	CASLRDRAQETQYF
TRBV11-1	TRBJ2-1	CASSAPGTTYNEQFF
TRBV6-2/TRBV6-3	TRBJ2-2	CASSYLGLAGNTGELFF
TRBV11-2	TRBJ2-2	CASSVFRGPRTGELFF
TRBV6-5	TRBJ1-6	CASSYSTVLDSPLHF
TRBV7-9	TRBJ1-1	CASSYWQDREAFF